These 18 T cell receptor beta chains were sequenced from one sample in a study of cytomegalovirus exposure and HLA in healthy donors. PCR was performed using 60 Vbeta and 13 Jbeta primers. Using immunoSEQ multiplex PCR, the repertoire was profiled, and TCRdb retains in-frame clones only, with some absent. The table has about 120,000 clones, more than 60% seen once; the top ten hold around 3.7%. Specimen: PBMCs. These TCRs come from a woman between 40 and 55 years old in good health and CMV-seronegative.

The rearrangement uses TRBV7-2 and TRBJ2-1, with 7 bases fitting TRBD2. J lost 9 bases, V lost 6 bases, and 8 bases had no gene match. The CDR3 extends over 13 amino acids. The germline V gene has CDR1 SGHTA and CDR2 FQGNSA. The CDR3 spells CASRRERGGEQFF. DNA for the CDR3: TGTGCCAGCAGGCGGGAGCGGGGAGGTGAGCAGTTCTTC.

This sequence joins TRBV4-2 and TRBJ2-3, with TRBD1 matching over 9 bases. Trimming took 4 bases from V and 4 from J; bases not matched to a gene: 12. Looked up from germline, CDR1 is LGHNA and CDR2 is YNFKEQ. The CDR3 runs 17 residues. The CDR3 here is CASSLIFGTGNPDTQYF. In DNA, the CDR3 is TGTGCCAGCAGCCTAATATTCGGGACAGGGAACCCAGATACGCAGTATTTT.

This sequence joins TRBV5-4 and TRBJ2-1, with 9 bases identical to TRBD2. V shed 4 bases and J 9 bases; nucleotides not matched to a gene: 14. The germline V gene has CDR1 SGHNT and CDR2 YYREEE (reference sequence). The CDR3 totals 16 residues. The CDR3 DNA sequence: TGTGCCAGCAGCCGACGACTCGGCGGGGGGGCGTCTGAGCAGTTCTTC. It is translated as CASSRRLGGGASEQFF.

This chain joins TRBV2 and TRBJ2-1, with 8 bases fitting TRBD1. V lost 7 bases to trimming and J lost 3 bases; unmatched junction nucleotides: 5. Germline loops: CDR1 SNHLY, CDR2 FYNNEI. This CDR3 contains 14 residues. CDR3: CASIGQGGYNEQFF. CDR3 DNA sequence: TGTGCCAGCATCGGACAGGGTGGCTACAATGAGCAGTTCTTC.

Here the CDR3 DNA reads TGTGCCAGCTCACCGACTAGCGGGAATACAAATGAGCAGTTCTTC. Translation: CASSPTSGNTNEQFF. The V and J genes are TRBV18 and TRBJ2-1, with TRBD2 matching over 11 bases. The CDR3 is made up of 15 amino acids. Germline lookup yields CDR1 KGHSH and CDR2 LQKENI. V lost 3 bases, J lost 7 bases, and 5 bases stayed unmatched.

This rearrangement joins TRBV21-1 to TRBJ2-3; TRBD1 is the table's D call and was not checked against the DNA. TRBV21-1 is listed as a pseudogene. The CDR3 consists of 16 residues. The CDR3 loop reads CASSRQQGKSTDTQYF. In nucleotides, the CDR3 is TGTGCCAGCAGCCGACAACAGGGGAAAAGCACAGATACGCAGTATTTT.

The rearrangement joins TRBV4-3 to TRBJ2-1; TRBD2 aligns across 14 bases. J was trimmed by 0 bases and V by 0 bases; bases with no gene match: 4. The CDR3 has 19 residues. Germline values: CDR1 LGHNA, CDR2 YSLEER. The CDR3 region has the DNA TGCGCCAGCAGCCAAGAGACTAGCGGGGGGGTTAGCTCCTACAATGAGCAGTTCTTC. Protein: CASSQETSGGVSSYNEQFF.

V gene TRBV19 combines with J gene TRBJ2-3; 9 bases agree with TRBD2. V was clipped by 9 bases and J by 5 bases; unmatched bases: 9. This CDR3 is 14 amino acids long. CDR1 is LNHDA and CDR2 is SQIVND in the germline V gene (reference sequence). CDR3 DNA: TGTGCCAGGGAACAGCGGGAGGAGGAAGATACGCAGTATTTT. It specifies CAREQREEEDTQYF. The entire variable domain, with the rest obtained from reference TRBV19 and TRBJ2-3, is as follows: DGGITQSPKYLFRKEGQNVTLSCEQNLNHDAMYWYRQDPGQGLRLIYYSQIVNDFQKGDIAEGYSVSREKKESFPLTVTSAQKNPTAFYLCAREQREEEDTQYFGPGTRLTVL.

This clone was recorded only once. Germline is not matched at one junction end, which may reflect a read error. The chain combines TRBV7-9 with TRBJ1-1; 8 bases agree with TRBD1. The germline gives CDR1 SEHNR, CDR2 FQNEAQ (reference sequence). The CDR3 extends over 13 amino acids. CDR3 sequence reads: CSSSLGGQGASFF. The DNA of the CDR3 is TGTTCCAGCAGCTTAGGGGGCCAGGGGGCATCTTTCTTT.

This clone came up a few times. The rearrangement joins TRBV10-2 to TRBJ1-1; D is ambiguous. Germline-derived CDR1 and CDR2 are WSHSY and SAAADI. The CDR3 is 13 residues long. V was cut by 8 bases and J by 1 base, with 11 bases left in between. CDR3 sequence reads: CASGIRENTEAFF. CDR3 in DNA: TGCGCCAGCGGAATCCGGGAGAACACTGAAGCTTTCTTT.

The chain uses TRBV6-5 and TRBJ1-2; TRBD1 agrees at 8 bases. V lost 10 bases to trimming and J lost 2 bases; unmatched junction nucleotides: 12. This CDR3 is built from 15 residues. Germline V CDR1 and CDR2: MNHEY, SVGAGI. The CDR3 DNA sequence: TGTGCCATTAAGCCAGGGGGCCGGTCGAACTATGGCTACACCTTC. Residues: CAIKPGGRSNYGYTF.

The table lists this clone with a count of one. This rearrangement joins TRBV7-9 to TRBJ1-1; D gene ambiguous. V was shortened by 5 bases and J by 4 bases, with 11 bases between the two germline ends. Germline loops: CDR1 SEHNR, CDR2 FQNEAQ (reference sequence). The CDR3 runs to 13 residues. The CDR3 DNA follows: TGTGCCAGCAGCCAGACGGGTAGCACTGAAGCTTTCTTT. Protein: CASSQTGSTEAFF.

This sequence joins TRBV6-6 and TRBJ1-2; D is perhaps TRBD1 (5 bases). The CDR3 has 11 residues. CDR1 MNHNY and CDR2 SVGAGI come from the germline V gene (reference sequence). The V and J ends lost 8 bases and 8 bases respectively, with 12 bases between them. The CDR3 DNA reads as TGTGCCAGCGGGGGGTTCTGGGGCTACACCTTC. It encodes CASGGFWGYTF.

The chain combines TRBV10-3 with TRBJ2-2; D is possibly TRBD1 (6 bases). Deletions cut 5 bases from V and 5 bases from J, with 12 bases between. The CDR3 is 14 amino acids. Germline V gene sequence: CDR1 ENHRY, CDR2 SYGVKD. CDR3 region: CAISKGDDTGELFF. The CDR3 DNA sequence: TGTGCCATCAGTAAGGGGGATGATACCGGGGAGCTGTTTTTT.

V usage is TRBV19 and J usage is TRBJ1-6; 9 positions agree with TRBD1. Germline-derived CDR1 and CDR2 are LNHDA and SQIVND (reference sequence). Trimming cost V 1 base and J 10 bases; bases outside gene matches: 11. This CDR3 comprises 17 residues. The CDR3 here is CASSIVGEGQGSSPLHF. CDR3 DNA: TGTGCCAGTAGTATAGTAGGGGAAGGACAGGGGTCCTCACCCCTCCACTTT.

About this clone itself: The same CDR3 can be traced to other DNA sequences in this sample. The chain links TRBV4-2 to TRBJ2-3, with 12 bases lining up with TRBD2. This CDR3 is built from 16 residues. J lost 1 base, V lost 1 base, and 0 bases had no gene match. Germline-derived CDR1 and CDR2 are LGHNA and YNFKEQ. CDR3 sequence reads: CASSQGTSGGTDTQYF. The CDR3 nucleotides read TGTGCCAGCAGCCAAGGGACTAGCGGGGGCACAGATACGCAGTATTTT.

A few counts support this clone. One end of the junction is discordant with germline, which a read error may explain. The chain combines TRBV7-7 with TRBJ2-3, with 10 bases fitting TRBD2. The CDR3 loop spans 15 amino acids. Germline CDR1 is SSHAT and CDR2 is FNYEAQ (reference sequence). CDR3 residues: CASSFGLAGADTQYF. DNA of the CDR3: TGTGCTAGCAGCTTCGGGCTAGCGGGAGCAGATACGCAGTATTTT. Looking up the rest from reference TRBV7-7 and TRBJ2-3 gives the full variable domain: GAGVSQSPRYKVTKRGQDVTLRCDPISSHATLYWYQQALGQGPEFLTYFNYEAQPDKSGLPSDRFSAERPEGSISTLTIQRTEQRDSAMYRCASSFGLAGADTQYFGPGTRLTVL.

This clone was seen a few times. This chain joins TRBV6-1 and TRBJ2-5, with TRBD2 as a possible D gene (7 bases). Germline values: CDR1 MNHNS, CDR2 SASEGT. Trimming took 6 bases from V and 5 from J, leaving 16 bases between them. This CDR3 has 14 amino acids. CDR3 amino acids: CASSGGGLGETQYF. As DNA, the CDR3 is TGTGCCAGCAGCGGCGGGGGCTTGGGGGAGACCCAGTACTTC.